Presented here are 23 T cell receptor beta chains from one specimen sequenced in a study of CD8 T cells in Susac syndrome. The authors reverse transcribed roughly 0.5 to 1 ug RNA with random hexamers. TCRdb passed the immunoSEQ multiplex PCR reads through MiXCR, listing each CDR3 protein once. Here the sample spans around 23,000 distinct CDR3 sequences, just over 90% being singletons. The sample comprised CD8+ T cells from PBMCs. The origin of the receptors is a human donor with Susac syndrome.

The CDR3 spells CASSPLPTSYGYTF. Here the CDR3 DNA reads TGTGCCAGCAGCCCTTTGCCCACCAGCTATGGCTACACCTTC. The chain recombines TRBV14 with TRBJ1-2; D remains unclear. The CDR3 spans 14 residues. V was shortened by 4 bases and J by 4 bases, with 13 bases between the two germline ends. Germline CDR1 SGHDN, CDR2 FVKESK.

The DNA of the CDR3 is TGTGCCAGCAGACCGGCGGCTTGGGAGACCCAGTACTTC. This translates into CASRPAAWETQYF. V gene TRBV28 combines with J gene TRBJ2-5; D gene ambiguous. Trimming shortened V by 6 bases and J by 5 bases, and 13 bases separated the two germline ends. Germline loops: CDR1 MDHEN, CDR2 SYDVKM. The CDR3 runs 13 residues. Full variable domain (remainder filled in from reference TRBV28 and TRBJ2-5): DVKVTQSSRYLVKRTGEKVFLECVQDMDHENMFWYRQDPGLGLRLIYFSYDVKMKEKGDIPEGYSVSREKKERFSLILESASTNQTSMYLCASRPAAWETQYFGPGTRLLVL.

This sequence joins TRBV12-3 or TRBV12-4 and TRBJ2-2; D is uncertain. Trimming pared 6 bases from V and 5 bases from J, leaving 10 bases between. The CDR3 extends over 13 amino acids. Written as DNA, the CDR3 is TGTGCCAGCAGCCCCGACCAAACCGGGGAGCTGTTTTTT. Translating gives CASSPDQTGELFF.

The chain uses TRBV2 and TRBJ2-2, with 8 bases lining up with TRBD1. This CDR3 has 15 amino acids. After removal of 3 bases from V and 3 bases from J, the junction contained 3 bases not matched to a gene. Germline V gene lookup returns CDR1 SNHLY and CDR2 FYNNEI. CDR3 sequence reads: CASSDGQGYTGELFF. As DNA, the CDR3 is TGTGCCAGCAGTGACGGACAGGGTTACACCGGGGAGCTGTTTTTT. Based on the CDR3 plus reference TRBV2 and TRBJ2-2, the full variable domain is EPEVTQTPSHQVTQMGQEVILRCVPISNHLYFYWYRQILGQKVEFLVSFYNNEISEKSEIFDDQFSVERPDGSNFTLKIRSTKLEDSAMYFCASSDGQGYTGELFFGEGSRLTVL.

The V and J genes are TRBV14 and TRBJ1-5; D unresolved. The germline gives CDR1 SGHDN, CDR2 FVKESK. V was shortened by 3 bases and J by 7 bases, with 10 bases between the two germline ends. The CDR3 runs to 13 residues. CDR3 nucleotides: TGTGCCAGCAGCCAGGGAGTAGGGCAGCCCCAGCATTTT. Its protein product is CASSQGVGQPQHF.

This chain uses TRBV11-2 with TRBJ2-1; D unclear. V gave up 1 base and J gave up 4 bases, with 17 bases separating them. The germline CDR1 and CDR2 sequences are SGHAT and FQNNGV. The CDR3 runs to 17 residues. CDR3 nucleotides: TGTGCCAGCAGCTTAGGGGTGCGGACGGAGACTTACAATGAGCAGTTCTTC. This translates into CASSLGVRTETYNEQFF.

The chain has TRBV6-5 and TRBJ2-7; D perhaps matches TRBD1 (6 bases). Germline loops: CDR1 MNHEY, CDR2 SVGAGI. The germline V and J ends were trimmed by 2 bases and 6 bases, with 11 bases remaining between them. CDR3 size: 13 residues. The CDR3 nucleotides are TGTGCCAGCAGTTACACAGGGTTCCGCGAGCAGTACTTC. Translation: CASSYTGFREQYF.

The V and J genes are TRBV4-3 and TRBJ1-4, with TRBD1 matching over 8 bases. The trim removed 0 bases at V and 13 bases at J, leaving 13 bases unmatched. The CDR3 totals 16 residues. The germline CDR1 and CDR2 sequences are LGHNA and YSLEER. The CDR3 DNA sequence: TGCGCCAGCAGCCAAGATATTTCGCCAGGGGGCGAAGGACTGTTTTTT. This codes for CASSQDISPGGEGLFF.

The chain recombines TRBV28 with TRBJ2-1, with D tentatively TRBD1 (6 bases). CDR1 is MDHEN, CDR2 SYDVKM, per germline. V shed 6 bases and J shed 4 bases, with 13 bases lying between them. CDR3 length: 14 amino acids. CDR3 sequence (DNA): TGTGCCAGCAGCCCCAGGACAGAATACAATGAGCAGTTCTTC. Encoded protein: CASSPRTEYNEQFF.

This clonotype showed up just once. This chain joins TRBV28 and TRBJ2-4, with TRBD1 as a possible D gene (5 bases). The germline V and J ends were trimmed by 5 bases and 0 bases, with 17 bases remaining between them. Germline V gives CDR1 MDHEN, CDR2 SYDVKM. The CDR3 covers 17 residues. The chain's CDR3 is CASSPRTSFLAKNIQYF. The DNA of the CDR3 is TGTGCCAGCAGTCCTAGGACATCCTTTTTAGCCAAAAACATTCAGTACTTC.

This chain links TRBV28 with TRBJ2-3; 11 bases fit TRBD2. Germline V gives CDR1 MDHEN, CDR2 SYDVKM. Losses at the gene ends were 3 bases for V and 0 bases for J; bases not matched to a gene: 11. This CDR3 region has 19 residues. The CDR3 spells CASSLVATSGASSTDTQYF. The CDR3 DNA sequence: TGTGCCAGCAGTTTGGTTGCGACTAGCGGGGCCTCTAGCACAGATACGCAGTATTTT.

The rearrangement uses TRBV25-1 and TRBJ1-1; possible D gene TRBD1, 6 bases. The CDR3 runs to 14 residues. The germline CDR1 and CDR2 sequences are MGHDK and SYGVNS. Trimming removed 3 bases at V and 5 bases at J, with 13 bases between. The DNA for the CDR3 is TGTGCCAGCAGTGACCCTCTACAGGGTACTGAAGCTTTCTTT. Amino acids: CASSDPLQGTEAFF.

This rearrangement joins TRBV7-9 to TRBJ1-6; D unclear. V shed 3 bases and J shed 8 bases, with 2 bases lying between them. CDR1 SEHNR and CDR2 FQNEAQ come from the germline V gene (reference sequence). This CDR3 is 11 amino acids long. The chain's CDR3 is CASSFDSPLHF. As DNA, the CDR3 is TGTGCCAGCAGCTTCGATTCACCCCTCCACTTT.

V is TRBV20-1 and J is TRBJ2-7, with D unclear. The V end was cut by 3 bases, the J end by 4 bases, with 16 bases between. There are 14 residues in the CDR3. The germline V gene has CDR1 DFQATT and CDR2 SNEGSKA (reference sequence). CDR3 amino acids: CSASTPWHYYEQYF. CDR3 nucleotides: TGCAGTGCTAGCACCCCGTGGCACTATTACGAGCAGTACTTC.

The V and J genes are TRBV20-1 and TRBJ1-1; no clear D. V dropped 5 bases and J dropped 5 bases, with 12 bases sitting between them. Germline V gene sequence: CDR1 DFQATT, CDR2 SNEGSKA (reference sequence). The CDR3 extends over 12 amino acids. The CDR3 here is CSAARGTTEAFF. The CDR3 DNA reads TGCAGTGCTGCCCGGGGAACGACTGAAGCTTTCTTT.

This clonotype has a handful of counts. The chain recombines TRBV7-9 with TRBJ1-1; D uncertain. V was pared by 5 bases and J by 8 bases, with 12 bases between. The CDR3 consists of 12 residues. The germline V gene encodes CDR1 SEHNR and CDR2 FQNEAQ (reference sequence). In DNA form, the CDR3 reads TGTGCCAGCAGCCCTCTTACAGTAGAAGCTTTCTTT. Translation gives CASSPLTVEAFF. The variable domain in full, with the rest retrieved from reference TRBV7-9 and TRBJ1-1, is DTGVSQNPRHKITKRGQNVTFRCDPISEHNRLYWYRQTLGQGPEFLTYFQNEAQLEKSRLLSDRFSAERPKGSFSTLEIQRTEQGDSAMYLCASSPLTVEAFFGQGTRLTVV.

V gene TRBV5-6 combines with J gene TRBJ2-5; perhaps TRBD1 as D (5 bases). The V and J ends lost 3 bases and 5 bases respectively, with 11 bases between them. The CDR3 runs to 13 residues. The V gene's germline CDR1 is SGHDT and CDR2 YYEEEE. CDR3 sequence (DNA): TGTGCCAGCAGCTGGAGACAGCAGGAGACCCAGTACTTC. This encodes CASSWRQQETQYF.

The J gene is TRBJ1-1, the V gene TRBV3-1; a weak D match, TRBD1 (5 bases). This CDR3 has 15 residues. In germline, CDR1 is LGHDT, CDR2 YNNKEL (reference sequence). V was cut by 0 bases and J by 3 bases, with 11 bases left in between. CDR3 in DNA: TGTGCCAGCAGCCAAGACGAAGGGGTAGACACTGAAGCTTTCTTT. Its translation is CASSQDEGVDTEAFF.

The genes are TRBV7-2 and TRBJ2-1; D unclear. CDR1 is SGHTA, CDR2 FQGNSA, per germline. The germline V and J ends were trimmed by 2 bases and 6 bases, with 8 bases remaining between them. CDR3 length equals 13 residues. DNA for the CDR3: TGTGCCAGCAGCTTACAGGCTTTCAATGAGCAGTTCTTC. Translating it yields CASSLQAFNEQFF. Full variable domain (outside the CDR3, taken from reference TRBV7-2 and TRBJ2-1): GAGVSQSPSNKVTEKGKDVELRCDPISGHTALYWYRQSLGQGLEFLIYFQGNSAPDKSGLPSDRFSAERTGGSVSTLTIQRTQQEDSAVYLCASSLQAFNEQFFGPGTRLTVL.

CDR3 loop: CASSTPAGGEYGYTF. CDR3 DNA: TGTGCCAGCAGTACACCCGCCGGGGGGGAGTATGGCTACACCTTC. This sequence joins TRBV28 and TRBJ1-2; tentatively, D is TRBD1 (5 bases). CDR3 length: 15 amino acids. V lost 5 bases and J lost 5, with 18 bases in between. Germline lookup yields CDR1 MDHEN and CDR2 SYDVKM.

V is TRBV14 and J is TRBJ1-2, with D hard to call. The V gene's germline CDR1 is SGHDN and CDR2 FVKESK. The CDR3 has 13 residues. V dropped 2 bases and J dropped 8 bases, with 12 bases sitting between them. CDR3 sequence reads: CASSQFLEDGYTF. The DNA for the CDR3 is TGTGCCAGCAGCCAATTTCTTGAGGACGGCTACACCTTC.

The chain is built from TRBV10-3 and TRBJ2-1, with D unresolved. V was cut by 6 bases and J by 0 bases, with 9 bases left in between. The germline V gene has CDR1 ENHRY and CDR2 SYGVKD. The CDR3 sequence is 14 residues long. CDR3 loop: CAIRDASSYNEQFF. The CDR3 DNA follows: TGTGCCATCAGAGACGCCAGCTCCTACAATGAGCAGTTCTTC.

The rearrangement uses TRBV28 and TRBJ1-2, with TRBD1 matching over 9 bases. The CDR3 is 17 residues long. The V segment lost 1 base and the J segment 6 bases; nucleotides outside the gene matches: 12. Per germline, CDR1 MDHEN and CDR2 SYDVKM. The DNA for the CDR3 is TGTGCCAGCAGTTTATTGGGACAGGGAGCGGGGGTGGATGGCTACACCTTC. Its translation: CASSLLGQGAGVDGYTF.